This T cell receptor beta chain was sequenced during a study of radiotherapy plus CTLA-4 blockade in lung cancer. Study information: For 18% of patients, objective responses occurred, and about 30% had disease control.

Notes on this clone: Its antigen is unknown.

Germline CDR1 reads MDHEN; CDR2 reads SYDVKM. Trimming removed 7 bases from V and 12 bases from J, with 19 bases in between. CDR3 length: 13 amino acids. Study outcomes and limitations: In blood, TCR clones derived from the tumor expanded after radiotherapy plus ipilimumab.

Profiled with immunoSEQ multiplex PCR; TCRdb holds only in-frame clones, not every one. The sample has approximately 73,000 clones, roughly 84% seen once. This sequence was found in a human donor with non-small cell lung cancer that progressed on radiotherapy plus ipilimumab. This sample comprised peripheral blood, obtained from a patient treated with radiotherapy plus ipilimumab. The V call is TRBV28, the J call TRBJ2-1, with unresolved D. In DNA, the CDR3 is TGTGCCAGCACCATCATTAGGAGTGGCAGGCAGTTCTTC. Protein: CASTIIRSGRQFF.